Below, 8 T cell receptor beta chains from the same sample are listed, as sequenced in a study of prognosis after radiotherapy for stage I lung cancer. Genomic DNA was subjected to two-round multiplex PCR for amplification of TCR beta CDR3. Amplification during the initial PCR round employed primers specific to each TRBV and TRBJ gene. TCRdb re-derived calls from the multiplex PCR reads in MiXCR, one entry per CDR3 protein. Among around 15,000 distinct CDR3 sequences listed, 50% were seen once. The input for sequencing was PBMCs, taken before or after stereotactic body radiation therapy (not recorded which). The receptor set was obtained from a donor aged 50 or older with non-small cell lung cancer.

The chain uses TRBV5-1 and TRBJ1-2; D remains unclear. CDR3 length equals 15 residues. The V gene lost 2 bases and the J gene lost 5 bases, with 16 bases spanning the gap. Germline V gives CDR1 SGHRS, CDR2 YFSETQ. In nucleotides, the CDR3 is TGCGCCAGCAGCTTTGGCGGGTCTTCAGATTATGGCTACACCTTC. The encoded protein is CASSFGGSSDYGYTF.

This chain links TRBV14 with TRBJ1-2; possibly TRBD1 for D (6 bases). Per the germline V gene, CDR1 is SGHDN and CDR2 is FVKESK. CDR3 length: 16 amino acids. V was trimmed by 4 bases and J by 4 bases, leaving 19 bases between them. CDR3 sequence reads: CASSPDAGQSFYGYTF. The CDR3 DNA follows: TGTGCCAGCAGCCCGGACGCGGGACAAAGCTTCTATGGCTACACCTTC.

The table lists this clonotype with a count of one. J is TRBJ1-5 and V is TRBV6-4; D is unresolved. The CDR3 is 13 amino acids. Germline V gene data show CDR1 as MRHNA and CDR2 as SNTAGT. V was cut by 7 bases and J by 4 bases, with 11 bases left in between. In DNA form, the CDR3 reads TGTGCCAGCATTCCCGCTGGTAATCAGCCCCAGCATTTT. Translation: CASIPAGNQPQHF.

This chain links TRBV6-2 or TRBV6-3 with TRBJ2-2; 11 nucleotides align to TRBD1. This CDR3 is built from 17 residues. Germline CDR1 reads MNHEY; CDR2 reads SVGEGT. Unmatched junction bases numbered 12, after V lost 7 bases and J lost 5 bases. Here the CDR3 reads CASIRPWDRGYTGELFF. In nucleotides, the CDR3 is TGTGCCAGCATCCGCCCTTGGGACAGGGGGTATACCGGGGAGCTGTTTTTT.

This clonotype is labeled medium-sized. The CDR3 sequence: CAWSVLTEASPLHF. The CDR3 DNA reads TGTGCCTGGAGTGTCCTGACAGAAGCTTCACCCCTCCACTTT. The genes are TRBV30 and TRBJ1-6, with D possibly TRBD1 on 5 matching bases. The V gene's germline CDR1 is GTSNPN and CDR2 SVGIG (reference sequence). There are 14 residues in the CDR3. V was pared by 0 bases and J by 9 bases, with 12 bases between.

As for this clonotype: An end of the junction differs from the germline gene, which may be a read error. V is TRBV28 and J is TRBJ1-5; D is ambiguous. The CDR3 runs to 15 residues. Germline assignment: CDR1 MDHEN and CDR2 SYDVKM. For the CDR3, the DNA is TGTGCCAGCAGCCCGGAAACAGTTGGCAATCAGACCCAGCATTTT. This codes for CASSPETVGNQTQHF.

This chain connects TRBV6-1 to TRBJ2-1; TRBD2 matches at 11 bases. J was trimmed by 4 bases and V by 6 bases; bases with no gene match: 11. The CDR3 is 17 amino acids. Germline lookup yields CDR1 MNHNS and CDR2 SASEGT. CDR3 protein: CASSLSRVAGGYNEQFF. In DNA, the CDR3 is TGTGCCAGCAGCTTGTCTCGGGTAGCGGGAGGGTACAATGAGCAGTTCTTC.

The chain uses TRBV11-2 and TRBJ2-1, with D tentatively TRBD2 (6 bases). The germline V gene encodes CDR1 SGHAT and CDR2 FQNNGV. V lost 0 bases and J lost 9, with 15 bases in between. The CDR3 is made up of 15 amino acids. Here the CDR3 DNA reads TGTGCCAGCAGCTTAGATAGTGGACTACCAGGTGAGCAGTTCTTC. Translated: CASSLDSGLPGEQFF.